This T cell receptor (beta chain) is drawn from a study of blood T cell repertoires in COVID-19. About the study: Spain, Italy and the United States supplied samples that represented acute and convalescent COVID-19.

Clinical history as reported by participants underpinned cohort assignment. Trimming stripped 0 bases from V and 11 bases from J, with 13 bases between. CDR3 size: 13 residues. Per the germline V gene, CDR1 is SGHTA and CDR2 is FQGNSA. The authors' processing: For nucleated cells, counts were estimated from reference gene primer amplification. Clones were read by immunoSEQ multiplex PCR, and TCRdb kept only the in-frame ones, dropping some. V and J calls and clone size are copied from that table; D and trimming were computed from the DNA. The data contain 250,000 or so clones, more than 65% of them singletons.

V usage is TRBV7-2 and J usage is TRBJ1-1; weak D call: TRBD1 (5 bases). The receptor comes from a man in his fifties or sixties who had recovered from COVID-19. The sample comprised PBMCs or T cells enriched from blood (not recorded which). The CDR3 region has the DNA TGTGCCAGCAGCTTAGCCCCTGGGGGGGTTGCTTTCTTT. Translation: CASSLAPGGVAFF.